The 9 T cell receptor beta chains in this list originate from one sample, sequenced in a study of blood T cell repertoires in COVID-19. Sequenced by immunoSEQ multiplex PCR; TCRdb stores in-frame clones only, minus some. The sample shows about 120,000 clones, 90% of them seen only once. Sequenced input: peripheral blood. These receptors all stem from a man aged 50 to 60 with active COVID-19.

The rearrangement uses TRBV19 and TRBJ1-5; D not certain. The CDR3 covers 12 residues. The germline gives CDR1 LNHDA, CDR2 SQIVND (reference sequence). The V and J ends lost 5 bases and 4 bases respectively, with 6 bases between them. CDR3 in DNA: TGTGCCAGTAGTCGGAGGAATCAGCCCCAGCATTTT. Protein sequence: CASSRRNQPQHF.

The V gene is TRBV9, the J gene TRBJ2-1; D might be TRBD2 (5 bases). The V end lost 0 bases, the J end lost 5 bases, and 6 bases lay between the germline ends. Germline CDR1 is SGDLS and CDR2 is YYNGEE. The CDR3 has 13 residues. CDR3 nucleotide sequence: TGTGCCAGCAGCGTAGTACTAGACAATGAGCAGTTCTTC. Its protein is CASSVVLDNEQFF.

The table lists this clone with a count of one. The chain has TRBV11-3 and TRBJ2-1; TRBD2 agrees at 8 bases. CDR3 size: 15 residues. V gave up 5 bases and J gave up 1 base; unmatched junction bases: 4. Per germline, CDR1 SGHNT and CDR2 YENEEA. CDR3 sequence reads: CASSHGTSSYNEQFF. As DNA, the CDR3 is TGTGCCAGCAGCCACGGGACTAGTTCCTACAATGAGCAGTTCTTC.

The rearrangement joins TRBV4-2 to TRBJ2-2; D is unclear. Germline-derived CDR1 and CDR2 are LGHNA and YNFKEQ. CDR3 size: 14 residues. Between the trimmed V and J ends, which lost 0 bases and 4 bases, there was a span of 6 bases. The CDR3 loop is CASSQDPLTGELFF. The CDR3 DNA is TGTGCCAGCAGCCAAGACCCCCTCACCGGGGAGCTGTTTTTT.

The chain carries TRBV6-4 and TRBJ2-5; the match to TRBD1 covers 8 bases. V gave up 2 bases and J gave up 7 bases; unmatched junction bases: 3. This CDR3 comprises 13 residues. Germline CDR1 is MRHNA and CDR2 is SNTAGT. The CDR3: CASSDRQGLTQYF. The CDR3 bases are TGTGCCAGCAGTGACCGACAGGGGTTGACCCAGTACTTC.

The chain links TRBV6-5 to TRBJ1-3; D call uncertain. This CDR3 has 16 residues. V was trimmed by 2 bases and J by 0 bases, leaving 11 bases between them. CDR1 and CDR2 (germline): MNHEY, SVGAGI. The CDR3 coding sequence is TGTGCCAGCAGTTACGATAGGAGGAGCTCTGGAAACACCATATATTTT. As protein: CASSYDRRSSGNTIYF.

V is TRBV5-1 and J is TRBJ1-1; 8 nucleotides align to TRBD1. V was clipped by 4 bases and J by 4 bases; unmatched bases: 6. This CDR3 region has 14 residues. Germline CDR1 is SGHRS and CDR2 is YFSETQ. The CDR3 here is CASSPGTGPTEAFF. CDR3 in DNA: TGCGCCAGCAGCCCGGGGACAGGACCCACTGAAGCTTTCTTT.

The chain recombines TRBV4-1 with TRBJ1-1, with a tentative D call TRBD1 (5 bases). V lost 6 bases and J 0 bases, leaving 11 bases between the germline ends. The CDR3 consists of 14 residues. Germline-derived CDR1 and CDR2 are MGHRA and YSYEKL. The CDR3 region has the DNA TGCGCCAGCAGGGACATTACCATGAACACTGAAGCTTTCTTT. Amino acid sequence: CASRDITMNTEAFF.

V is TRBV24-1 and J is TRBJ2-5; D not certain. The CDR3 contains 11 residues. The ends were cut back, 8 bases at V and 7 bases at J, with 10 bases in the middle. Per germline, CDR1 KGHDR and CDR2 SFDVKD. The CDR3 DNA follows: TGTGCCACCATGAGACTCGGGACCCAGTACTTC. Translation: CATMRLGTQYF.